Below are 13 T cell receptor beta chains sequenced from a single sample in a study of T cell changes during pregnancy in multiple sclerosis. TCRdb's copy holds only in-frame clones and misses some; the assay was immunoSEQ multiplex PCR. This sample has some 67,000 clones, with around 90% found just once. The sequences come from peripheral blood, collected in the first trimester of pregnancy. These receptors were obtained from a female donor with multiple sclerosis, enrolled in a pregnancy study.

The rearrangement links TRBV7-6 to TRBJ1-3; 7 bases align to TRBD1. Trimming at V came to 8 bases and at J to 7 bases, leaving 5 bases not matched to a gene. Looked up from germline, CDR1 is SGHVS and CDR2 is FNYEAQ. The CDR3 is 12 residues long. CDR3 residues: CASGSQGNTIYF. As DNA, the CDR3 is TGTGCCAGCGGATCACAGGGGAACACCATATATTTT.

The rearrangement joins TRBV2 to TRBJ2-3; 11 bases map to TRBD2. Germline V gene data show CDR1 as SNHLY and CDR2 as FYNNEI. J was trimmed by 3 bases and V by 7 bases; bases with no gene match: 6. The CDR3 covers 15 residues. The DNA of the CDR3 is TGTGCCAGCACGGGACTAGCGGTATTAACAGATACGCAGTATTTT. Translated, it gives CASTGLAVLTDTQYF.

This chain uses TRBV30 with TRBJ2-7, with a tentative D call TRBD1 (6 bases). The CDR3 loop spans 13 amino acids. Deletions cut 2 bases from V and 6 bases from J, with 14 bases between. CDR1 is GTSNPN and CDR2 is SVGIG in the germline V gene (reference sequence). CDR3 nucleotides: TGTGCCTGGAGTCAGGGGCGCATGTCCGAGCAGTACTTC. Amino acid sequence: CAWSQGRMSEQYF.

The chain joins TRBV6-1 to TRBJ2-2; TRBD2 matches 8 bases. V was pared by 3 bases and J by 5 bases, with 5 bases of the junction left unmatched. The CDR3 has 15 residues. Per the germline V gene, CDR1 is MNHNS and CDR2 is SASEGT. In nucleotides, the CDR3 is TGTGCCAGCAGTGAGGAGCCGGGGGGGACCGGGGAGCTGTTTTTT. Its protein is CASSEEPGGTGELFF.

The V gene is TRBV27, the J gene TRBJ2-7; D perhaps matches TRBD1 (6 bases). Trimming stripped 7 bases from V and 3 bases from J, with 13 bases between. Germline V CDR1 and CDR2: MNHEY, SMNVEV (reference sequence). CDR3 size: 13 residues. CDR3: CASNPTGHYEQYF. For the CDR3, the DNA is TGTGCCAGCAACCCGACGGGACACTACGAGCAGTACTTC.

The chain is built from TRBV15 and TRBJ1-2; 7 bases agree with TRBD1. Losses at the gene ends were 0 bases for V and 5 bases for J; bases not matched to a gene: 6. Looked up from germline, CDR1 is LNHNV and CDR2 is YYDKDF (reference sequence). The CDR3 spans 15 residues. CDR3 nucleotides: TGTGCCACCAGCAGAGATCGAGGGGGCGGGTATGGCTACACCTTC. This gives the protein CATSRDRGGGYGYTF.

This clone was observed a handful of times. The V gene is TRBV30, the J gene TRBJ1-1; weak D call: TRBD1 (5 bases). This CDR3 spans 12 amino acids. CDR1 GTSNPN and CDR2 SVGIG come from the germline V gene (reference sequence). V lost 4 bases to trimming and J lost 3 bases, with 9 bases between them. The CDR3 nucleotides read TGTGCCTGGAAAGGGGCCCACACTGAAGCTTTCTTT. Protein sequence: CAWKGAHTEAFF.

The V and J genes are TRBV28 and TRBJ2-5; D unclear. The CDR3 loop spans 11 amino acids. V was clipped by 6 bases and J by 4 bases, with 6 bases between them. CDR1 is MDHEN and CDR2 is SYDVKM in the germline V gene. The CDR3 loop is CASSLRETQYF. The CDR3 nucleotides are TGTGCCAGCAGCCTTCGAGAGACCCAGTACTTC.

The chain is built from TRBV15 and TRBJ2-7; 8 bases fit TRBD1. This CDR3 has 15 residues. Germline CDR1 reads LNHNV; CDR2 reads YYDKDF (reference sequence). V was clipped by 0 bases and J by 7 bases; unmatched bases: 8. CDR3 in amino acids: CATSRDRTGPREQYF. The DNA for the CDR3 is TGTGCCACCAGCAGAGATCGGACAGGGCCTAGGGAGCAGTACTTC.

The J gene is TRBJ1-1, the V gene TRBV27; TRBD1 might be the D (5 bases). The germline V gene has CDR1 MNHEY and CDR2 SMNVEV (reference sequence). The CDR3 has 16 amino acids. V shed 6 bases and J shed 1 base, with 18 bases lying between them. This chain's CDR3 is CASRIGGKLRNTEAFF. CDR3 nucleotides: TGTGCCAGCAGGATCGGGGGTAAATTGAGGAACACTGAAGCTTTCTTT.

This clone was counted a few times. The CDR3 sequence: CASSGGGGVGTEAFF. CDR3 nucleotides: TGTGCCAGCAGCGGAGGGGGCGGAGTAGGCACTGAAGCTTTCTTT. V gene TRBV9 combines with J gene TRBJ1-1; 7 bases are shared with TRBD1. The CDR3 runs to 15 residues. Per germline, CDR1 SGDLS and CDR2 YYNGEE. The V gene end was trimmed by 3 bases and the J gene end by 4 bases; junction bases not matched to a gene: 9.

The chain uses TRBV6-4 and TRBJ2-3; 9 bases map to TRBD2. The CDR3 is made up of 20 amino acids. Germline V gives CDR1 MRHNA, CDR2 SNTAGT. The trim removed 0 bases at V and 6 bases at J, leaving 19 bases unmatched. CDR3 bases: TGTGCCAGCAGTGACTCGCCCCTTTCGGGACTAGCCGGGGTTAGTGATACGCAGTATTTT. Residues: CASSDSPLSGLAGVSDTQYF.

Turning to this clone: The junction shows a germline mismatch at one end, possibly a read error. The CDR3 protein is CASSPKGQGDYGHTF. The DNA for the CDR3 is TGTGCCAGCAGCCCGAAGGGACAGGGTGACTATGGCCACACCTTC. The chain employs TRBV5-4 and TRBJ1-2; TRBD1 aligns across 9 bases. Germline lookup yields CDR1 SGHNT and CDR2 YYREEE (reference sequence). The CDR3 spans 15 residues.